This T cell receptor beta chain was captured in a study of blood T cell repertoires in COVID-19. On the study more broadly: Researchers got acute and convalescent COVID-19 samples from the United States, Italy and Spain. The analysed material was cDNA or gDNA that came from T cells, B-cell-depleted T cells, or PBMCs.

The ends were cut back, 5 bases at V and 3 bases at J, with 20 bases in the middle. Germline CDR1 and CDR2: SGHTS and YDEGEE. CDR3 length equals 17 residues. Original analysis: The assay estimated nucleated cells by amplifying reference gene primers. The table came from immunoSEQ multiplex PCR; TCRdb's copy has only in-frame clones and leaves some out. V, J and clone size reflect that table, while D and trimming were determined from the DNA. The sample includes about 47,000 clones, nearly 90% of them seen just once. The rearrangement joins TRBV5-8 to TRBJ1-4; D unclear. The sequenced material came from peripheral blood. The source of this sequence is a man older than 75 with active or convalescent COVID-19. The CDR3 sequence: CASRPGVIRFANEKLFF. DNA of the CDR3: TGTGCCAGCAGACCCGGGGTGATCAGATTTGCTAATGAAAAACTGTTTTTT.